What follows are 10 T cell receptor beta chains derived from one specimen sequenced in a study of shared clonotypes between healthy human individuals. Produced via immunoSEQ multiplex PCR; TCRdb's table is partial and in-frame only. In the table there are 630,000 or so clones, 95% to 98% of which are singletons. The naive CD8 subset, CD45RO-negative cells positively selected for CCR7, excluded terminally differentiated effector memory CD45RA+ cells. What was sequenced was naive CD8+ T cells sorted from blood. The receptors originated from a man aged 30 to 45 in good health.

A single count supports this clone. The V gene is TRBV29-1, the J gene TRBJ2-7; D not certain. Trimming removed 2 bases at V and 0 bases at J, with 8 bases between. The CDR3 length is 13 residues. CDR1 and CDR2 from the germline V gene are SQVTM and ANQGSEA. CDR3 in amino acids: CSVEFERSYEQYF. The CDR3 nucleotides read TGCAGCGTTGAATTTGAACGCTCCTACGAGCAGTACTTC.

This clone was recorded once. The chain is built from TRBV15 and TRBJ2-7, with D possibly being TRBD2 (6 bases). With 0 bases removed from V and 4 bases from J, the gap between germline ends came to 19 bases. Germline V gene lookup returns CDR1 LNHNV and CDR2 YYDKDF (reference sequence). The CDR3 contains 17 residues. The DNA for the CDR3 is TGTGCCACCAGCAGAGAAGGTAGCGGACATACATTGTACGAGCAGTACTTC. Amino acids: CATSREGSGHTLYEQYF.

The V and J genes are TRBV29-1 and TRBJ2-1; D unclear. The CDR3 consists of 16 residues. The germline V gene encodes CDR1 SQVTM and CDR2 ANQGSEA. V dropped 0 bases and J dropped 0 bases, with 12 bases sitting between them. The CDR3 DNA is TGCAGCGTTGAAGAGGTAAAGTGGAGCTCCTACAATGAGCAGTTCTTC. This sequence encodes CSVEEVKWSSYNEQFF.

The chain couples TRBV28 to TRBJ2-7, with 8 bases matching TRBD2. Losses at the gene ends were 5 bases for V and 6 bases for J; bases not matched to a gene: 12. Germline lookup yields CDR1 MDHEN and CDR2 SYDVKM. The CDR3 loop spans 15 amino acids. Written as DNA, the CDR3 is TGTGCCAGCAGTCCGTTGGGACTAGTATTGGGCGAGCAGTACTTC. Its translation: CASSPLGLVLGEQYF.

The chain joins TRBV29-1 to TRBJ1-1, with D perhaps matching TRBD1 (5 bases). Between the trimmed V and J ends, which lost 5 bases and 2 bases, there was a span of 12 bases. Germline values: CDR1 SQVTM, CDR2 ANQGSEA. The CDR3 contains 13 residues. The CDR3 DNA sequence: TGCAGCGTTAAGGGACTAAGCAACACTGAAGCTTTCTTT. Translation gives CSVKGLSNTEAFF. Filled out from reference TRBV29-1 and TRBJ1-1, the complete variable domain reads SAVISQKPSRDICQRGTSLTIQCQVDSQVTMMFWYRQQPGQSLTLIATANQGSEATYESGFVIDKFPISRPNLTFSTLTVSNMSPEDSSIYLCSVKGLSNTEAFFGQGTRLTVV.

This clone was detected once. The chain employs TRBV6-5 and TRBJ2-1, with 7 bases aligning to TRBD1. Germline V CDR1 and CDR2: MNHEY, SVGAGI. There are 15 residues in the CDR3. V gave up 6 bases and J gave up 2 bases; unmatched junction bases: 7. The CDR3 region is CASRLGQAAYNEQFF. CDR3 bases: TGTGCCAGCAGATTAGGACAGGCTGCCTACAATGAGCAGTTCTTC.

The V call is TRBV2, the J call TRBJ2-3; D is perhaps TRBD1 or TRBD2 (5 bases each). The V end lost 2 bases, the J end lost 6 bases, and 6 bases lay between the germline ends. Germline-derived CDR1 and CDR2 are SNHLY and FYNNEI. The length of the CDR3 is 12 residues. For the CDR3, the DNA is TGTGCCAGCAGTGAATGGGGGGATACGCAGTATTTT. Its protein is CASSEWGDTQYF.

This rearrangement joins TRBV7-6 to TRBJ2-7; 7 positions match TRBD1. J gave up 7 bases and V 1 base, and 10 bases lay outside the gene matches. CDR1 is SGHVS and CDR2 is FNYEAQ in the germline V gene. The CDR3 runs 15 residues. CDR3 in DNA: TGTGCCAGCAGCTTAGAGAGGGACAGCCTACGAGAGCAGTACTTC. Protein: CASSLERDSLREQYF.

The rearrangement joins TRBV18 to TRBJ2-1; 7 nucleotides line up with TRBD2. Germline V gene data show CDR1 as KGHSH and CDR2 as LQKENI. The CDR3 totals 22 residues. Unmatched junction bases numbered 24, after V lost 2 bases and J lost 2 bases. The CDR3 DNA reads as TGTGCCAGCTCACCATTAACTAGCGAGAATCACCCTCCCGGAATAACCTACAATGAGCAGTTCTTC. Protein product: CASSPLTSENHPPGITYNEQFF.

The chain has TRBV28 and TRBJ2-7, with 10 bases aligning to TRBD1. CDR3 length: 15 residues. Germline V CDR1 and CDR2: MDHEN, SYDVKM. The ends lost 3 bases at V and 0 bases at J; junction bases unmatched: 2. CDR3 nucleotide sequence: TGTGCCAGCAGTTTTCGACAGGGGGCCTCCTACGAGCAGTACTTC. As protein: CASSFRQGASYEQYF.